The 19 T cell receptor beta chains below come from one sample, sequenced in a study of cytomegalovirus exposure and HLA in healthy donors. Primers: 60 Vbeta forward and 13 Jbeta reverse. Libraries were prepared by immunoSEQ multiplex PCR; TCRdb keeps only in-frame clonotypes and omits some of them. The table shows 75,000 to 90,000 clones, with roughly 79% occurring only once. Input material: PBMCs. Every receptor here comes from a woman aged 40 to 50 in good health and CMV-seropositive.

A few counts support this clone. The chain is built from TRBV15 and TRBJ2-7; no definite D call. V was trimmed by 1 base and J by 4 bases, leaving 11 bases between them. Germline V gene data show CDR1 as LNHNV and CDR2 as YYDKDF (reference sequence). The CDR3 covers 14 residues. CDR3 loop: CATSRGTNSYEQYF. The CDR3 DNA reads TGTGCCACCAGCAGAGGAACCAATAGTTACGAGCAGTACTTC.

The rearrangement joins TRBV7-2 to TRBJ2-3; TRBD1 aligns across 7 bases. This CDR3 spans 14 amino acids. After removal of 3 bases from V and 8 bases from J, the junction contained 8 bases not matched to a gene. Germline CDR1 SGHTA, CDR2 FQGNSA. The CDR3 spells CASSFLNRGATQYF. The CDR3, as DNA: TGTGCCAGCAGCTTTCTCAACAGGGGCGCTACGCAGTATTTT.

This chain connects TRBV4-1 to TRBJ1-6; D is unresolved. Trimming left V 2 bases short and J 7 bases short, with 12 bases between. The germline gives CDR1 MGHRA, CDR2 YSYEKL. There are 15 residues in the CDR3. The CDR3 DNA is TGCGCCAGCAGCCAACCTCGGGAGCCCAATTCACCCCTCCACTTT. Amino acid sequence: CASSQPREPNSPLHF.

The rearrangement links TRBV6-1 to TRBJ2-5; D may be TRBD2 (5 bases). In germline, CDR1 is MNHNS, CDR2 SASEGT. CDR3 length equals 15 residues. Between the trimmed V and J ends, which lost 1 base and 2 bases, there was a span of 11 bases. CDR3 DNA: TGTGCCAGCAGTGAAGTTCGGGGTTCTCAAGAGACCCAGTACTTC. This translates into CASSEVRGSQETQYF.

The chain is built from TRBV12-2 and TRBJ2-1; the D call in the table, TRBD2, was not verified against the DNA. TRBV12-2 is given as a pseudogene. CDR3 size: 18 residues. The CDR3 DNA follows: TGTGCAAGTCGCTTTGACCTAGCGGGGTACCGCTCCTACAATGAGCAGTTCTTC. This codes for CASRFDLAGYRSYNEQFF.

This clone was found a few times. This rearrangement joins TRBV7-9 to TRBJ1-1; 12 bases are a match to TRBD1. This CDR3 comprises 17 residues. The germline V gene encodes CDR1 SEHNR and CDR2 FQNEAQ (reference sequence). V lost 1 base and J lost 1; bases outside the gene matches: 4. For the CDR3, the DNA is TGTGCCAGCAGCTTAGGGGACAGGGGGCGTGGGAACACTGAAGCTTTCTTT. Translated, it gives CASSLGDRGRGNTEAFF. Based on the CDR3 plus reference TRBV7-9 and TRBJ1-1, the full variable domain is DTGVSQNPRHKITKRGQNVTFRCDPISEHNRLYWYRQTLGQGPEFLTYFQNEAQLEKSRLLSDRFSAERPKGSFSTLEIQRTEQGDSAMYLCASSLGDRGRGNTEAFFGQGTRLTVV.

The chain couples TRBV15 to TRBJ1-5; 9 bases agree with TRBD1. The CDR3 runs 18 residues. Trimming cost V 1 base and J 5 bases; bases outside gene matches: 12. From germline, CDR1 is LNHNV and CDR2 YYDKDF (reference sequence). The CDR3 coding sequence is TGTGCCACCAGCAGAGGATACCGGGACAGGGACCCTTATCAGCCCCAGCATTTT. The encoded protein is CATSRGYRDRDPYQPQHF.

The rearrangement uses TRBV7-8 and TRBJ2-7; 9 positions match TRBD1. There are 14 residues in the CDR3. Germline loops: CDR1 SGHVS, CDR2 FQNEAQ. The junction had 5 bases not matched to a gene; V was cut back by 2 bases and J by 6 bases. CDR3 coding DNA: TGTGCCAGCAGCTTATGGACAGGGGTTTCCGAGCAGTACTTC. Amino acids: CASSLWTGVSEQYF.

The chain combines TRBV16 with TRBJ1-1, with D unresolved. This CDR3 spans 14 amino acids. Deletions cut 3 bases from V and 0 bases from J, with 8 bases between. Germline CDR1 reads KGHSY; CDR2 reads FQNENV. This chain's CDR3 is CASSQGRMNTEAFF. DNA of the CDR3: TGTGCCAGCAGCCAGGGCCGGATGAACACTGAAGCTTTCTTT.

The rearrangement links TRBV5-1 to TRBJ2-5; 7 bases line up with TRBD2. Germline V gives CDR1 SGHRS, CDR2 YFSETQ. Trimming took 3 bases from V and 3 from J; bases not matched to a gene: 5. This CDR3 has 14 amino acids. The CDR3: CASSWGGEEETQYF. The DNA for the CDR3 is TGCGCCAGCAGCTGGGGGGGGGAGGAAGAGACCCAGTACTTC. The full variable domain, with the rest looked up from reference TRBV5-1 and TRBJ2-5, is KAGVTQTPRYLIKTRGQQVTLSCSPISGHRSVSWYQQTPGQGLQFLFEYFSETQRNKGNFPGRFSGRQFSNSRSEMNVSTLELGDSALYLCASSWGGEEETQYFGPGTRLLVL.

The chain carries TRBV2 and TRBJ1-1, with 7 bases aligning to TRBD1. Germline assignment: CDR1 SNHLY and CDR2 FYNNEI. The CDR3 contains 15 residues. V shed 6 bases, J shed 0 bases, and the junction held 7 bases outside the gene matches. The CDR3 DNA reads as TGTGCCAGCAGCGTACAGGGGATAATGAACACTGAAGCTTTCTTT. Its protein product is CASSVQGIMNTEAFF.

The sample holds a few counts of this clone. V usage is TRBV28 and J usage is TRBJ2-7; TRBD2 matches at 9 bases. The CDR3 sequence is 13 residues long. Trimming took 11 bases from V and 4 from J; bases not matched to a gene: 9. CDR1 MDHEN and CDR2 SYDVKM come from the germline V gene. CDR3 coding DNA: TGTGCCTCCAGGCGGGAGGGTGAATACGAGCAGTACTTC. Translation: CASRREGEYEQYF. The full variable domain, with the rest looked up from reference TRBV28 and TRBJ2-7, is DVKVTQSSRYLVKRTGEKVFLECVQDMDHENMFWYRQDPGLGLRLIYFSYDVKMKEKGDIPEGYSVSREKKERFSLILESASTNQTSMYLCASRREGEYEQYFGPGTRLTVT.

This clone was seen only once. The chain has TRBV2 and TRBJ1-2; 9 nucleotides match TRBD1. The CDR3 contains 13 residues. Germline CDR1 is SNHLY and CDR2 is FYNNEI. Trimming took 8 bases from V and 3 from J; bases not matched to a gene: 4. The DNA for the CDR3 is TGTGCCAGCGTGGGACAGGGAGACTATGGCTACACCTTC. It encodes CASVGQGDYGYTF.

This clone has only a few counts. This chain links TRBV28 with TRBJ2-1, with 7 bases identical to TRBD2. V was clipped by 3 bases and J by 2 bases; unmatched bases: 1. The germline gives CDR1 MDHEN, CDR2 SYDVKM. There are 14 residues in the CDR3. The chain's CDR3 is CASSLSGTYNEQFF. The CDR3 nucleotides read TGTGCCAGCAGTTTGAGCGGGACCTACAATGAGCAGTTCTTC.

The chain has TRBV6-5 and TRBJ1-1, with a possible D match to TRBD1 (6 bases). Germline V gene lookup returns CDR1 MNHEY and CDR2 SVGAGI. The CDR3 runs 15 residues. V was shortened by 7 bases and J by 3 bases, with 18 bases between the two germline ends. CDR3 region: CASTPRPQGHTEAFF. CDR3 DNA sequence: TGTGCCAGCACTCCTCGTCCGCAGGGGCACACTGAAGCTTTCTTT.

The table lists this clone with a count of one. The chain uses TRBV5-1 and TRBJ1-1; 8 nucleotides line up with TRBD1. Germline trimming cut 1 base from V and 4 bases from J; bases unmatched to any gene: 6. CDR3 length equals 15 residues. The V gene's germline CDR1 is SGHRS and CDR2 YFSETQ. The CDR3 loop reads CASSLTGQGTTEAFF. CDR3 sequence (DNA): TGCGCCAGCAGCTTGACCGGACAGGGAACCACTGAAGCTTTCTTT. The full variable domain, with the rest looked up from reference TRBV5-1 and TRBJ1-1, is KAGVTQTPRYLIKTRGQQVTLSCSPISGHRSVSWYQQTPGQGLQFLFEYFSETQRNKGNFPGRFSGRQFSNSRSEMNVSTLELGDSALYLCASSLTGQGTTEAFFGQGTRLTVV.

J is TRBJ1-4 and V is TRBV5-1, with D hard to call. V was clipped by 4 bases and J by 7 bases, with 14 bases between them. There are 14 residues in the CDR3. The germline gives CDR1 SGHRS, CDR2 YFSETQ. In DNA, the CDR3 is TGCGCCAGCAGCCCCTCCGGGTCGGGTGAAAAACTGTTTTTT. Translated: CASSPSGSGEKLFF.

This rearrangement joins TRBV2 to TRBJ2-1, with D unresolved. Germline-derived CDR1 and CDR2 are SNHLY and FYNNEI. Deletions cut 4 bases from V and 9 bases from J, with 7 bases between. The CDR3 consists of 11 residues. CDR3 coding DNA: TGTGCCAGCAGTGGTGAGCGTGAGCAGTTCTTC. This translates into CASSGEREQFF.

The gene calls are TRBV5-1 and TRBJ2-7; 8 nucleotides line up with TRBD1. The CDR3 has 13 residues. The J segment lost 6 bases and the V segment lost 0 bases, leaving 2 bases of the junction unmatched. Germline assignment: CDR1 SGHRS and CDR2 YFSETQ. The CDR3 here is CASSLDRGVEQYF. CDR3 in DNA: TGCGCCAGCAGCTTGGACAGGGGGGTCGAGCAGTACTTC.